The rows below give T cell receptor beta chains drawn from one sample of a study of T cells after yellow fever vaccination. TCRdb processed the 5' RACE reads anew with MiXCR; each CDR3 protein has one entry. Among about 340,000 distinct CDR3 sequences listed, roughly an eighth were seen once. The material was CD4+ T cells sorted from PBMCs, obtained 15 days after the yellow fever booster vaccination. The receptors originated from a man younger than 35 who received the YFV17D yellow fever vaccine. Both conserved end residues are part of each CDR3. A D gene is named only where the DNA matches it firmly. A clone size is listed for some rows: how often the clone was seen (once, few, many), or a class if it is expanded.

v_call	d_call	clone_size	j_call	cdr3_nt	cdr3_aa
TRBV24-1	.	many	TRBJ2-1	TGTGCCACCAGTGGGACGAGGGGCACGTACAATGAGCAGTTCTTC	CATSGTRGTYNEQFF
TRBV12-3/TRBV12-4	.	.	TRBJ2-4	TGTGCCAGCAGTTTAATGGGGGCCAAAAACATTCAGTACTTC	CASSLMGAKNIQYF
TRBV14	.	.	TRBJ2-1	TGTGCCAGCAGCCCGCTCGGCGATCGTCGGCTCAACGAGCAGTTCTTC	CASSPLGDRRLNEQFF
TRBV4-1	TRBD1	.	TRBJ2-4	TGCGCCACCAGCCGGGACAGGGGAAACATTCAGTACTTC	CATSRDRGNIQYF
TRBV6-2/TRBV6-3	TRBD1	many	TRBJ1-1	TGTGCCAGCAGTTACGACCTGACAGGGGAGGCCACTGAAGCTTTCTTT	CASSYDLTGEATEAFF
TRBV5-1	.	.	TRBJ2-4	TGCGCCAGCAGCGACACCGGGTCTCAGTACTTC	CASSDTGSQYF
TRBV29-1	TRBD1	.	TRBJ1-1	TGCAGCGTCGGACAGGTATATTACACTGAAGCTTTCTTT	CSVGQVYYTEAFF
TRBV4-3	TRBD2	.	TRBJ2-3	TGCGCCAGCAGCCAAGAACCGGGGGGGCGGGGACCGAGCACAGATACGCAGTATTTT	CASSQEPGGRGPSTDTQYF
TRBV5-1	TRBD1	few	TRBJ2-5	TGCGCCAGCAAAACTACAGGGGAAGAGACCCAGTACTTC	CASKTTGEETQYF
TRBV28	.	few	TRBJ2-6	TGTGCCAGCCATTCGGATGGCTCTGGGGCCAACGTCCTGACTTTC	CASHSDGSGANVLTF
TRBV5-1	.	few	TRBJ1-3	TGCGCCAGCAGCTTGGACGCGTGGGATCTCTCTGGAAACACCATATATTTT	CASSLDAWDLSGNTIYF
TRBV7-2	TRBD2	few	TRBJ2-3	TGTGCCAGCACCGAGGGTAGCGGGGGTGCAGATACGCAGTATTTT	CASTEGSGGADTQYF
TRBV20-1	.	.	TRBJ1-2	TGCAGTGCTGAGGGCGGTAAACGTTCCGCTAACTATGGCTACACCTTC	CSAEGGKRSANYGYTF
TRBV12-3/TRBV12-4	TRBD2	many	TRBJ2-3	TGTGCCAGCAGACCCCGTTGGGCGGGAGACACAGATACGCAGTATTTT	CASRPRWAGDTDTQYF
TRBV12-5	.	.	TRBJ2-7	TGTGCTAGTGGTTTGGGACAGGGAGGAGACGAGCAGTACTTC	CASGLGQGGDEQYF
TRBV7-3	TRBD1	.	TRBJ1-1	TGTGCCAGCAGCTTGCAGCAGGGGGTTGAAGCTTTCTTT	CASSLQQGVEAFF
TRBV2	.	.	TRBJ2-5	TGTGCCAGCAGTGGCCTCCGAGGGCAGGGAGAGACCCAGTACTTC	CASSGLRGQGETQYF
TRBV7-2	.	few	TRBJ2-3	TGTGCCAGCAGCCCCCCGAGCGGACGGGTCTCAAAAGGGAATACGCAGTATTTT	CASSPPSGRVSKGNTQYF
TRBV4-3	.	few	TRBJ2-2	TGCGCCAGCAGCCAAGAGGGGCAGAGGTCCGGGGAGCTGTTTTTT	CASSQEGQRSGELFF
TRBV27	TRBD1	.	TRBJ1-2	TGTGCCAGACAGTTTTGGTTGACCGGGACAGACACGGGGGGCTACACCTTC	CARQFWLTGTDTGGYTF
TRBV7-2	.	few	TRBJ1-2	TGTGCCAGCAGCTTAGCGGGACTCGTCTATGGCTACACCTTC	CASSLAGLVYGYTF
TRBV30	.	.	TRBJ2-6	TGTGCCTGGAGGGGATCCTCCCGGGCCAACGTCCTGACTTTC	CAWRGSSRANVLTF
TRBV5-4	.	many	TRBJ1-6	TGTGCCAGCAGTTCTCAGGTGGGACATTCACCCCTCCACTTT	CASSSQVGHSPLHF
TRBV4-3	TRBD2	few	TRBJ2-1	TGCGCCAGCAGCCCCGACTGGACTAGGGACAATGAGCAGTTCTTC	CASSPDWTRDNEQFF
TRBV10-3	.	many	TRBJ1-1	TGTGCCATCAGTGGTGGGGATTCTTTGAACACTGAAGCTTTCTTT	CAISGGDSLNTEAFF
TRBV5-1	.	few	TRBJ2-6	TGCGCCAGCAGCTTCGGGGCAGGGCTAGGAGGGGCCAACGTCCTGACTTTC	CASSFGAGLGGANVLTF
TRBV7-2	.	.	TRBJ1-3	TGTGCCAGCAGCTTAACCAGGGATTATGGAAACACCATATATTTT	CASSLTRDYGNTIYF
TRBV20-1	TRBD2	once	TRBJ2-3	TGCAGTGCTAGACAATTTTTAGCGGGGAGCACAGATACGCAGTATTTT	CSARQFLAGSTDTQYF
TRBV20-1	TRBD2	few	TRBJ2-3	TGCAGTCAAAGCGGGGGTGGCACAGATACGCAGTATTTT	CSQSGGGTDTQYF
TRBV7-2	.	few	TRBJ1-1	TGTGCCAGCAGGGCCCCGGGGGACCCCTTTGAAGCTTTCTTT	CASRAPGDPFEAFF
TRBV28	TRBD1	few	TRBJ1-6	TGTGCCAGCAGTCGGCGACAGGGGGACTATAATTCACCCCTCCACTTT	CASSRRQGDYNSPLHF
TRBV7-3	TRBD2	.	TRBJ2-3	TGTGCCAGCAGGTCCCATGGCGGGGGGAGCACAGATACGCAGTATTTT	CASRSHGGGSTDTQYF
TRBV9	TRBD1	.	TRBJ1-6	TGTGCCAGCAGCGTAGCAACAGGGGGATCACCCCTCCACTTT	CASSVATGGSPLHF
TRBV5-1	.	many	TRBJ2-5	TGCGCCAGCCGATATTCGACCCCTCAAGAGACCCAGTACTTC	CASRYSTPQETQYF
TRBV10-1	TRBD2	few	TRBJ2-7	TGCGCCAGCGGGACTAGCTCCTACGAGCAGTACTTC	CASGTSSYEQYF
TRBV5-1	TRBD2	many	TRBJ2-2	TGCGCCAGCAGCCCCCCCGGGACTAGCAACACCGGGGAGCTGTTTTTT	CASSPPGTSNTGELFF
TRBV5-6	.	many	TRBJ2-7	TGTGCCAGCAGCTTGTGGGGGGCCATCTACGAGCAGTACTTC	CASSLWGAIYEQYF
TRBV5-1	.	many	TRBJ2-3	TGTGCCAGCAGCTTGGGGCGGGGCACAGATACGCAGTATTTT	CASSLGRGTDTQYF
TRBV7-8	TRBD1	.	TRBJ1-2	TGTGCCAGCAGCTCGACAGGGTCCTTAACCTATGGCTACACCTTC	CASSSTGSLTYGYTF
TRBV7-9	.	.	TRBJ2-1	TGTGCCAGCAGCCCTGAACGAACCTACAATGAGCAGTTCTTC	CASSPERTYNEQFF
TRBV5-4	.	.	TRBJ2-3	TGTGCCAGCAGCTTGGCTATCCGGGACGGATTCACAGATACGCAGTATTTT	CASSLAIRDGFTDTQYF
TRBV20-1	TRBD2	few	TRBJ2-1	TGCAGTGCCCCGACTAGCGGGGGGGCAAATGAGCAGTTCTTC	CSAPTSGGANEQFF
TRBV6-5	.	few	TRBJ1-4	TGTGCCAGCAGTTACTCCGGGGGCTATGAAAAACTGTTTTTT	CASSYSGGYEKLFF
TRBV3-1	.	.	TRBJ2-3	TGTGCCAGCAGCTTTACAGGACCAGATACGCAGTATTTT	CASSFTGPDTQYF
TRBV7-2	.	.	TRBJ1-2	TGTGCCAGCCAGGAGGCCTTCCCGACTGGCTACACCTTC	CASQEAFPTGYTF
TRBV20-1	.	.	TRBJ2-5	TGCAGTGCTAGAAACTCCGGAGCGGAGACCCAGTACTTC	CSARNSGAETQYF
TRBV5-6	.	.	TRBJ2-5	TGTGCCAGCAGCTTGGCAACTAGCCCGTTCCAAGAGACCCAGTACTTC	CASSLATSPFQETQYF
TRBV28	.	.	TRBJ1-6	TGTGCCAGCACCCCGTGGGGGGGCCCCTATAATTCACCCCTCCACTTT	CASTPWGGPYNSPLHF
TRBV18	TRBD1	.	TRBJ2-7	TGTGCCAGCTCAGGACGGACAGGGGTTTACGAGCAGTACTTC	CASSGRTGVYEQYF
TRBV3-1	.	many	TRBJ1-5	TGTGCCAGCAGCCAAGATGTAGGGTCCAATCAGCCCCAGCATTTT	CASSQDVGSNQPQHF
TRBV5-1	.	many	TRBJ2-7	TGCGCCAGCAGTCGGACGGATTTCTACGAGCAGTACTTC	CASSRTDFYEQYF
TRBV12-3/TRBV12-4	.	few	TRBJ1-1	TGTGCCAGCTCAAAACGGGACACTGAAGCTTTCTTT	CASSKRDTEAFF
TRBV9	TRBD1	.	TRBJ1-2	TGTGCCAGCAGTTACGGGACAGGGAGCCAAAAGGGCTATGGCTACACCTTC	CASSYGTGSQKGYGYTF
TRBV28	.	.	TRBJ2-5	TGTGCCAGCAGTTTATCCCAGGGGTTTAGGGAGACCCAGTACTTC	CASSLSQGFRETQYF
TRBV30	.	.	TRBJ2-3	TGTGCCTGGAATCGGGGTTCCCAACGACCAGATACGCAGTATTTT	CAWNRGSQRPDTQYF
TRBV5-1	.	.	TRBJ1-1	TGCGCCAGCAAGGGAACGGTGAACACTGAAGCTTTCTTT	CASKGTVNTEAFF
TRBV9	.	.	TRBJ1-4	TGTGCCAGCAGCGTAGGTTTGATGCGAGGGGAACGGAAAGAAAAACTGTTTTTT	CASSVGLMRGERKEKLFF
TRBV6-2/TRBV6-3	.	.	TRBJ1-4	TGTGCCAGCAGTTACTCGATCTACAGTGCCGAAAAACTGTTTTTT	CASSYSIYSAEKLFF
TRBV3-1	.	.	TRBJ2-5	TGTGCCAGCAGCCAATTTGGGGAGACCCAGTACTTC	CASSQFGETQYF